The TCR beta chain described here comes from a study of regulatory T cells in long-lasting Graves disease. With 5 bases removed from V and 5 bases from J, the gap between germline ends came to 12 bases. Germline values: CDR1 MNHEY, CDR2 SVGEGT. There are 13 residues in the CDR3. Arm-PCR with iRepertoire HTBI primers amplified the CDR3 regions for these TCR beta libraries. MiXCR was run by TCRdb on the multiplex PCR reads, yielding one entry per CDR3 protein. The sample has under 300,000 distinct CDR3 sequences; about 18% are singletons. As to time point: newly diagnosed GD, antithyroid drugs for less than 3 months. The TCR library was made from RNA that had been extracted from PBMCs in TRIzol. This same sample was also part of a study on T cells in Graves' hyperthyroidism and ophthalmopathy.

The chain combines TRBV6-2 or TRBV6-3 with TRBJ1-2, with no clear D. The TCR originated in a woman younger than 45 with Graves disease. The sample was peripheral blood mononuclear cells (PBMCs), taken at new diagnosis, from a patient treated with antithyroid drugs. The CDR3 here is CASSARELYGYTF. For the CDR3, the DNA is TGTGCCAGCAGTGCCCGGGAGCTTTATGGCTACACCTTC.